Below, 18 T cell receptor beta chains from the same sample are listed, as sequenced in a study of T cells in Graves' hyperthyroidism and ophthalmopathy. The investigators amplified TCR beta CDR3 regions from RNA transcripts. HTBI primers were used for first-round RT-PCR of the TCR CDR3. MiXCR, run by TCRdb on the multiplex PCR reads, gives a single entry per CDR3 protein. The sample carries approximately 640,000 distinct CDR3 sequences, around 16% recorded once. Specimen: blood. These TCRs come from a man between 45 and 60 years old with Graves' hyperthyroidism.

On this clonotype itself: A read error may explain this, as a much larger clone is one base away. The rearrangement joins TRBV30 to TRBJ1-5, with D possibly TRBD1 on 5 matching bases. Germline V gene lookup returns CDR1 GTSNPN and CDR2 SVGIG (reference sequence). The CDR3 length is 13 residues. Trimming removed 1 base from V and 6 bases from J, with 10 bases in between. CDR3 nucleotides: TGTGCCTGGAGTGCGCAGGGAGGTCAGCCCCAGCATTTT. Protein: CAWSAQGGQPQHF.

This clonotype was counted only a few times. The chain couples TRBV6-1 to TRBJ1-1, with 8 bases lining up with TRBD1. Germline CDR1 MNHNS, CDR2 SASEGT. This CDR3 spans 19 amino acids. Trimming removed 1 base from V and 0 bases from J; junction bases left unmatched: 13. CDR3 protein: CASSEDGQGLFFVNTEAFF. In DNA form, the CDR3 reads TGTGCCAGCAGTGAAGACGGACAGGGCCTCTTCTTCGTGAACACTGAAGCTTTCTTT.

At least ten counts were recorded for this clonotype. The chain employs TRBV28 and TRBJ1-2; D not resolved. V lost 7 bases and J lost 3, with 12 bases in between. Looked up from germline, CDR1 is MDHEN and CDR2 is SYDVKM. The CDR3 loop spans 13 amino acids. CDR3 protein: CASTPYWDYGYTF. The CDR3 DNA reads TGTGCCAGCACTCCTTATTGGGACTATGGCTACACCTTC.

This clonotype was recorded many times. The rearrangement links TRBV24-1 to TRBJ2-3; 9 bases agree with TRBD2. Germline V lookup: CDR1 KGHDR, CDR2 SFDVKD. With 6 bases clipped from V and 0 bases from J, the junction kept 6 bases outside the gene matches. The length of the CDR3 is 16 residues. CDR3 loop: CATSLASGTSTDTQYF. As DNA, the CDR3 is TGTGCCACCAGTCTGGCTAGCGGGACTAGCACAGATACGCAGTATTTT.

The table lists this clonotype with many counts. This chain connects TRBV28 to TRBJ2-3, with TRBD2 matching 8 bases. V lost 2 bases and J lost 1; bases outside the gene matches: 8. The CDR3 contains 17 residues. Germline CDR1 and CDR2: MDHEN and SYDVKM. This CDR3 reads CASSLVAGTRGTDTQYF. The CDR3 region has the DNA TGTGCCAGCAGTTTAGTAGCGGGAACGCGGGGCACAGATACGCAGTATTTT.

This rearrangement joins TRBV10-1 to TRBJ2-3, with 10 bases lining up with TRBD1. The CDR3 consists of 18 residues. J was trimmed by 3 bases and V by 2 bases; bases with no gene match: 11. Germline CDR1 reads WNHNN; CDR2 reads SYGVQD (reference sequence). This CDR3 is CASSEPLTGTGATDTQYF. DNA for the CDR3: TGCGCCAGCAGTGAGCCACTCACCGGGACAGGGGCGACAGATACGCAGTATTTT.

This clonotype occurred once. The J gene is TRBJ1-2, the V gene TRBV4-1, with D hard to call. Trimming shortened V by 3 bases and J by 4 bases, and 21 bases separated the two germline ends. This CDR3 spans 17 amino acids. From germline, CDR1 is MGHRA and CDR2 YSYEKL. The DNA for the CDR3 is TGCGCCAGCAGCCAGGCCTGGCTCGTAGCAGGTACCTATGGCTACACCTTC. Residues: CASSQAWLVAGTYGYTF.

The sample holds a few counts of this clonotype. The chain uses TRBV29-1 and TRBJ1-1; D might be TRBD1 (6 bases). Trimming shortened V by 1 base and J by 4 bases, and 13 bases separated the two germline ends. The CDR3 has 14 amino acids. The germline gives CDR1 SQVTM, CDR2 ANQGSEA. CDR3 protein: CSVEASEQGTEAFF. CDR3 in DNA: TGCAGCGTTGAAGCAAGCGAACAGGGCACTGAAGCTTTCTTT.

This clonotype was observed at least ten times. This sequence joins TRBV19 and TRBJ2-7; 7 nucleotides match TRBD1. Per the germline V gene, CDR1 is LNHDA and CDR2 is SQIVND (reference sequence). The ends lost 3 bases at V and 6 bases at J; junction bases unmatched: 11. The CDR3 is 15 amino acids. CDR3 sequence: CASSIGTAGNGEQYF. The CDR3 DNA sequence: TGTGCCAGTAGTATCGGGACAGCTGGAAATGGCGAGCAGTACTTC.

This clonotype has more than one count but fewer than ten. The gene calls are TRBV10-2 and TRBJ2-4, with TRBD1 matching 8 bases. The germline V gene has CDR1 WSHSY and CDR2 SAAADI. CDR3 length: 18 amino acids. The trim removed 4 bases at V and 1 base at J, leaving 12 bases unmatched. CDR3 nucleotides: TGCGCCAGCAGTGGCGGACAGGGATCCCGGGGGGCCAAAAACATTCAGTACTTC. Translated, it gives CASSGGQGSRGAKNIQYF.

This clonotype appeared many times. The chain is built from TRBV12-3 or TRBV12-4 and TRBJ1-5; D possibly corresponds to TRBD1 (6 bases). The CDR3 runs 14 residues. V dropped 4 bases and J dropped 9 bases, with 16 bases sitting between them. CDR3 in amino acids: CASSSTGGRGPQHF. CDR3 in DNA: TGTGCCAGCAGTTCAACGGGGGGGCGGGGGCCCCAGCATTTT.

This clonotype was counted only a few times. The chain has TRBV7-8 and TRBJ1-5; D gene uncertain. V lost 0 bases and J lost 0, with 9 bases in between. This CDR3 spans 16 amino acids. The germline V gene has CDR1 SGHVS and CDR2 FQNEAQ. The CDR3 sequence is CASSLAPGDSNQPQHF. The CDR3 DNA reads TGTGCCAGCAGCTTAGCGCCCGGGGATAGCAATCAGCCCCAGCATTTT.

This clonotype occurred many times. V gene TRBV6-1 combines with J gene TRBJ1-2, with D perhaps matching TRBD1 (5 bases). The CDR3 runs 16 residues. Deletions cut 4 bases from V and 4 bases from J, with 19 bases between. The V gene's germline CDR1 is MNHNS and CDR2 SASEGT. CDR3 region: CASSGGGGRVGYGYTF. In DNA, the CDR3 is TGTGCCAGCAGTGGGGGAGGCGGCAGGGTGGGCTATGGCTACACCTTC.

In its sample, this clonotype was seen many times. The chain couples TRBV28 to TRBJ1-5; D is uncertain. The V end lost 4 bases, the J end lost 0 bases, and 7 bases lay between the germline ends. The CDR3 is 14 amino acids. Germline V CDR1 and CDR2: MDHEN, SYDVKM. Written as DNA, the CDR3 is TGTGCCAGCAGTTCAGGAAATAGCAATCAGCCCCAGCATTTT. It yields the protein CASSSGNSNQPQHF.

The V gene is TRBV19, the J gene TRBJ1-5; D remains ambiguous. This CDR3 is 14 amino acids long. The germline V gene has CDR1 LNHDA and CDR2 SQIVND (reference sequence). Trimming pared 10 bases from V and 1 base from J, leaving 14 bases between. CDR3 nucleotide sequence: TGTGCCACTCACTGGGGAGGGAGCAATCAGCCCCAGCATTTT. This codes for CATHWGGSNQPQHF.

V is TRBV20-1 and J is TRBJ2-7, with 10 nucleotides matching TRBD2. CDR1 is DFQATT, CDR2 SNEGSKA, per germline (reference sequence). The CDR3 sequence is 15 residues long. The V gene end was trimmed by 3 bases and the J gene end by 3 bases; junction bases not matched to a gene: 8. CDR3 sequence reads: CSASDVASGSYEQYF. DNA of the CDR3: TGCAGTGCTAGCGACGTAGCTAGCGGGAGCTACGAGCAGTACTTC.

The count of this clonotype is one. The chain uses TRBV9 and TRBJ2-1, with 11 bases that match TRBD2. Trimming took 3 bases from V and 3 from J; bases not matched to a gene: 17. This CDR3 contains 20 residues. Germline-derived CDR1 and CDR2 are SGDLS and YYNGEE. The CDR3 sequence: CASSGYRRFSLAGDYNEQFF. As DNA, the CDR3 is TGTGCCAGCAGCGGCTACAGGCGATTCTCACTAGCGGGAGACTACAATGAGCAGTTCTTC. The full variable domain, with the rest looked up from reference TRBV9 and TRBJ2-1, is DSGVTQTPKHLITATGQRVTLRCSPRSGDLSVYWYQQSLDQGLQFLIQYYNGEERAKGNILERFSAQQFPDLHSELNLSSLELGDSALYFCASSGYRRFSLAGDYNEQFFGPGTRLTVL.

The CDR3 loop reads CASSLHKGRGGTGELFF. CDR3 sequence (DNA): TGTGCCAGCAGTTTACACAAGGGCAGGGGTGGGACCGGGGAGCTGTTTTTT. The chain carries TRBV6-2 or TRBV6-3 and TRBJ2-2; D is possibly TRBD1 (6 bases). The CDR3 has 17 amino acids. V was shortened by 4 bases and J by 5 bases, with 20 bases between the two germline ends. The germline gives CDR1 MNHEY, CDR2 SVGEGT.